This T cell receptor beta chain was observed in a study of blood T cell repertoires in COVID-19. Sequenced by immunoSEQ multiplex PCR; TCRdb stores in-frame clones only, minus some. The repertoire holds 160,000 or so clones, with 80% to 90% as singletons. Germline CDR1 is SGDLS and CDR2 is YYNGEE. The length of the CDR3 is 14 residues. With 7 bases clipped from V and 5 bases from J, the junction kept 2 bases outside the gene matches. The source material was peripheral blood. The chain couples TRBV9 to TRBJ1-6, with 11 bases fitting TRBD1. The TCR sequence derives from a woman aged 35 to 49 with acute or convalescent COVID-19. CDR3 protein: CASGQGANNSPLHF. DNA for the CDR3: TGTGCCAGCGGACAGGGGGCAAATAATTCACCCCTCCACTTT.